These 3 T cell receptor beta chains were sequenced from one sample in a study of tissue T cells after allogeneic stem cell transplantation. The protocol was immunoSEQ multiplex PCR, while the TCRdb copy is restricted to in-frame clones and leaves out a portion. The table records about 4,700 clones, 69% of them present only once. The sample in question was duodenal tissue, obtained at autopsy. The receptors shown here come from a female patient aged 18-49 years with steroid-refractory graft-versus-host disease after an allogeneic stem cell transplant. Some of the T cells might come from the graft donor.

The table lists this clone with a few counts. V is TRBV7-9 and J is TRBJ1-2, with D possibly TRBD1 on 5 matching bases. CDR3 length: 14 residues. V was clipped by 5 bases and J by 2 bases, with 12 bases between them. Germline V lookup: CDR1 SEHNR, CDR2 FQNEAQ (reference sequence). The CDR3 spells CASSPPTANYGYTF. CDR3 bases: TGTGCCAGCAGCCCCCCGACAGCGAACTATGGCTACACCTTC.

This clone was recorded only once. The chain combines TRBV6-5 with TRBJ2-1; D ambiguous. Trimming shortened V by 3 bases and J by 3 bases, and 9 bases separated the two germline ends. This CDR3 contains 14 residues. The V gene's germline CDR1 is MNHEY and CDR2 SVGAGI. The CDR3: CASSYESDYNEQFF. CDR3 sequence (DNA): TGTGCCAGCAGTTATGAGTCGGACTACAATGAGCAGTTCTTC.

The chain combines TRBV6-5 with TRBJ2-7; 10 bases are a match to TRBD1. The CDR3 runs 14 residues. The junction had 5 bases not matched to a gene; V was cut back by 7 bases and J by 2 bases. Germline CDR1 MNHEY, CDR2 SVGAGI. The CDR3 bases are TGTGCCAGCATCGGACAGGGGGTAACCTACGAGCAGTACTTC. Its translation: CASIGQGVTYEQYF.